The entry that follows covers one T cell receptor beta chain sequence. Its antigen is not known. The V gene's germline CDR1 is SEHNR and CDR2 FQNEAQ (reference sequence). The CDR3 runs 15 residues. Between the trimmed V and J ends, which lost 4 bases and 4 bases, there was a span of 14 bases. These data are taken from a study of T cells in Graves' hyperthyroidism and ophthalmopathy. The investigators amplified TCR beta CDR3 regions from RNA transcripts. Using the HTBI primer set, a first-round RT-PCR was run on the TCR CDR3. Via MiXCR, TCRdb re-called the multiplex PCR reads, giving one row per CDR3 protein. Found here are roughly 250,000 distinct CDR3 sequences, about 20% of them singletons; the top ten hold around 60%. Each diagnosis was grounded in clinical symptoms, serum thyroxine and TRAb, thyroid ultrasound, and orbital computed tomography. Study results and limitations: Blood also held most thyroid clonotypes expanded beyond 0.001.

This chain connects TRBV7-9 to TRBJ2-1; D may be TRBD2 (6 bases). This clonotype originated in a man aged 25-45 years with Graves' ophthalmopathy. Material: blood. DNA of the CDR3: TGTGCCAGCAGCTCCGGGAAAGCGGGTTACAATGAGCAGTTCTTC. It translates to CASSSGKAGYNEQFF.